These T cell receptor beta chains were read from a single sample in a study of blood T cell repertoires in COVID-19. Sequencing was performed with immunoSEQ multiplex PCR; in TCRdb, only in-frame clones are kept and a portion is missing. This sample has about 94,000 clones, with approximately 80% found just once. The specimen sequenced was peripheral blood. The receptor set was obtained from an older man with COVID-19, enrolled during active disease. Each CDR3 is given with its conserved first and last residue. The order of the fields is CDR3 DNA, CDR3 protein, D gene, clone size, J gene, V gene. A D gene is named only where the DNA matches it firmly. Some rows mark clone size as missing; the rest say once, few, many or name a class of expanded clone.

CDR3nt: TGTGCCAGCAGTTTTTCTGGGACAGGGGGCCCGGGAAGCTATGGCTACACCTTC
CDR3aa: CASSFSGTGGPGSYGYTF
d_gene: TRBD1
abundance: -
j_gene: TRBJ1-2
v_gene: TRBV28

CDR3nt: TGTGCCAGTAGTACCGGGACAGGGACGATGAACACTGAAGCTTTCTTT
CDR3aa: CASSTGTGTMNTEAFF
d_gene: TRBD1
abundance: -
j_gene: TRBJ1-1
v_gene: TRBV19

CDR3nt: TGTGCCAGCAGTCTAAATCGGGACAGGGCGACCAAAAACATTCAGTACTTC
CDR3aa: CASSLNRDRATKNIQYF
d_gene: TRBD1
abundance: -
j_gene: TRBJ2-4
v_gene: TRBV6-6

CDR3nt: TGTGCCAGCAGCCCCTCCGCGACTAGCGGCACGACAGATACGCAGTATTTT
CDR3aa: CASSPSATSGTTDTQYF
d_gene: TRBD2
abundance: few
j_gene: TRBJ2-3
v_gene: TRBV11-2

CDR3nt: TGCGCCAGCAGCGTGGGACAGGGGATATCTAATGAAAAACTGTTTTTT
CDR3aa: CASSVGQGISNEKLFF
d_gene: TRBD1
abundance: -
j_gene: TRBJ1-4
v_gene: TRBV5-1

CDR3nt: TGTGCCAGTACAAGCGGGACAGGTCTCAATGAGCAGTTCTTC
CDR3aa: CASTSGTGLNEQFF
d_gene: -
abundance: -
j_gene: TRBJ2-1
v_gene: TRBV19

CDR3nt: TGTGCCAGCAGCCCTCGGGACAGGGACACTGAAAAACTGTTTTTT
CDR3aa: CASSPRDRDTEKLFF
d_gene: TRBD1
abundance: once
j_gene: TRBJ1-4
v_gene: TRBV5-5

CDR3nt: TGTGCCAGCTCACGGGACAGGGGCCCCTACGAGCAGTACTTC
CDR3aa: CASSRDRGPYEQYF
d_gene: TRBD1
abundance: -
j_gene: TRBJ2-7
v_gene: TRBV18

CDR3nt: TGTGCCAGCAGCCCCCAGGGACAGCGATGGGATGGCTACACCTTC
CDR3aa: CASSPQGQRWDGYTF
d_gene: TRBD1
abundance: few
j_gene: TRBJ1-2
v_gene: TRBV3-1/TRBV3-2

CDR3nt: TGTGCCAGCAGACCGGGACAGCTGAACACTGAAGCTTTCTTT
CDR3aa: CASRPGQLNTEAFF
d_gene: TRBD1
abundance: -
j_gene: TRBJ1-1
v_gene: TRBV28

CDR3nt: TGTGCCAGCAGTTACTCGGGGACAGGGGTGTACGAGCAGTACTTC
CDR3aa: CASSYSGTGVYEQYF
d_gene: TRBD1
abundance: -
j_gene: TRBJ2-7
v_gene: TRBV6-5

CDR3nt: TGCAGCGTTGATTTTGAGCGGAGGGAGTACTTC
CDR3aa: CSVDFERREYF
d_gene: -
abundance: -
j_gene: TRBJ2-7
v_gene: TRBV29-1

CDR3nt: TGTGCCACCCGCCCCAGCGGGGGCCCGACCCAGTACTTC
CDR3aa: CATRPSGGPTQYF
d_gene: TRBD2
abundance: -
j_gene: TRBJ2-5
v_gene: TRBV6-2/TRBV6-3

CDR3nt: TGCAGCGTAGAGACAGGGTCCTATGGCTACACCTTC
CDR3aa: CSVETGSYGYTF
d_gene: TRBD1
abundance: -
j_gene: TRBJ1-2
v_gene: TRBV29-1

CDR3nt: TGTGCCAGCTCACCGACGACAATTCAGCCCCAGCATTTT
CDR3aa: CASSPTTIQPQHF
d_gene: -
abundance: -
j_gene: TRBJ1-5
v_gene: TRBV18

CDR3nt: TGTGCCAGCAGCTCGCAAAAGGAGGGTAGCCACGAGCAGTACTTC
CDR3aa: CASSSQKEGSHEQYF
d_gene: -
abundance: -
j_gene: TRBJ2-7
v_gene: TRBV5-4

CDR3nt: TGTGCCAGCAGCTATACAGGGATGAACACTGAAGCTTTCTTT
CDR3aa: CASSYTGMNTEAFF
d_gene: -
abundance: -
j_gene: TRBJ1-1
v_gene: TRBV7-2

CDR3nt: TGTGCCAGCAGTTCCATATCCTCACTAGCGGGGGGCTACAATGAGCAGTTCTTC
CDR3aa: CASSSISSLAGGYNEQFF
d_gene: TRBD2
abundance: -
j_gene: TRBJ2-1
v_gene: TRBV6-2/TRBV6-3

CDR3nt: TGTGCCAGCTCAACGACATCACGCACAGATACGCAGTATTTT
CDR3aa: CASSTTSRTDTQYF
d_gene: -
abundance: -
j_gene: TRBJ2-3
v_gene: TRBV18

CDR3nt: TGTGCCAGCAGTTTCCGTGCCTACGAGCAGTACTTC
CDR3aa: CASSFRAYEQYF
d_gene: -
abundance: -
j_gene: TRBJ2-7
v_gene: TRBV27

CDR3nt: TGTGCCAGCAGTGAAGCTTTGGACAGAAGCACAGATACGCAGTATTTT
CDR3aa: CASSEALDRSTDTQYF
d_gene: -
abundance: once
j_gene: TRBJ2-3
v_gene: TRBV6-1

CDR3nt: TGCAGCGTTTATGACACGGACTATGGCTACACCTTC
CDR3aa: CSVYDTDYGYTF
d_gene: -
abundance: -
j_gene: TRBJ1-2
v_gene: TRBV29-1

CDR3nt: TGTGCCAGCAGGAAACGGGACACCATTAGCTCCTACAATGAGCAGTTCTTC
CDR3aa: CASRKRDTISSYNEQFF
d_gene: -
abundance: -
j_gene: TRBJ2-1
v_gene: TRBV7-6

CDR3nt: TGTGCCAGCAGCTTGAACCCGGGACAGGACACCGGGGAGCTGTTTTTT
CDR3aa: CASSLNPGQDTGELFF
d_gene: TRBD1
abundance: -
j_gene: TRBJ2-2
v_gene: TRBV5-4

CDR3nt: TGTGCCAGCAGTTATTCGGACAGGTTAAGCGAGCAGTACTTC
CDR3aa: CASSYSDRLSEQYF
d_gene: TRBD1
abundance: once
j_gene: TRBJ2-7
v_gene: TRBV6-5

CDR3nt: TGTGCCAGCAGCCAAGAGAACGACTCGACTCCCTACGAGCAGTACTTC
CDR3aa: CASSQENDSTPYEQYF
d_gene: -
abundance: -
j_gene: TRBJ2-7
v_gene: TRBV4-2

CDR3nt: TGTGCCAGCAGCCGGGACAGCCTTAATGAAAAACTGTTTTTT
CDR3aa: CASSRDSLNEKLFF
d_gene: TRBD1
abundance: -
j_gene: TRBJ1-4
v_gene: TRBV7-9

CDR3nt: TGTGCCACCCGGACAGGGGGCGACTTCTACGAGCAGTACTTC
CDR3aa: CATRTGGDFYEQYF
d_gene: TRBD1
abundance: once
j_gene: TRBJ2-7
v_gene: TRBV2

CDR3nt: TGTGCCTGGAGTGTAGGGGTTTACAGCAATCAGCCCCAGCATTTT
CDR3aa: CAWSVGVYSNQPQHF
d_gene: -
abundance: few
j_gene: TRBJ1-5
v_gene: TRBV30

CDR3nt: TGTGCCAGCAGTTTCGCGGCCGAAGCTTTCTTT
CDR3aa: CASSFAAEAFF
d_gene: -
abundance: -
j_gene: TRBJ1-1
v_gene: TRBV12-3/TRBV12-4

CDR3nt: TGTGCCAGCGCAGCGGGGGTAGGCACTGAAGCTTTCTTT
CDR3aa: CASAAGVGTEAFF
d_gene: -
abundance: -
j_gene: TRBJ1-1
v_gene: TRBV7-2

CDR3nt: TGTGCCAGCTCACCATTTCCTCTTGGCTCCTCACAGGACTACGAGCAGTACTTC
CDR3aa: CASSPFPLGSSQDYEQYF
d_gene: -
abundance: -
j_gene: TRBJ2-7
v_gene: TRBV18

CDR3nt: TGTGCCAGCAGCCCTAGGGGGCACGAGCAGTACTTC
CDR3aa: CASSPRGHEQYF
d_gene: TRBD1
abundance: -
j_gene: TRBJ2-7
v_gene: TRBV12-3/TRBV12-4

CDR3nt: TGCGCCAGCAGCTTTCAGGCCCGCTCCTACAATGAGCAGTTCTTC
CDR3aa: CASSFQARSYNEQFF
d_gene: -
abundance: -
j_gene: TRBJ2-1
v_gene: TRBV5-1

CDR3nt: TGTGCCAGCAGTTACTCGAGGGACAGGGGAAGCGGCTACACCTTC
CDR3aa: CASSYSRDRGSGYTF
d_gene: TRBD1
abundance: -
j_gene: TRBJ1-2
v_gene: TRBV6-2/TRBV6-3

CDR3nt: TGTGCCAGCAGCTTAGTCGAAGGGGTTGGTGGCTACACCTTC
CDR3aa: CASSLVEGVGGYTF
d_gene: -
abundance: -
j_gene: TRBJ1-2
v_gene: TRBV11-2

CDR3nt: TGTGCCAGCAGTTGGGGACAGGGTGTAGAGCAGTACTTC
CDR3aa: CASSWGQGVEQYF
d_gene: TRBD1
abundance: -
j_gene: TRBJ2-7
v_gene: TRBV27

CDR3nt: TGCGCCAGCAGCCCGGGACAGGCGTTTTTGGATGAGCAGTTCTTC
CDR3aa: CASSPGQAFLDEQFF
d_gene: TRBD1
abundance: -
j_gene: TRBJ2-1
v_gene: TRBV4-3

CDR3nt: TGCAGTGCTAGTGGCAGGCTCTCCTACGAGCAGTACTTC
CDR3aa: CSASGRLSYEQYF
d_gene: -
abundance: once
j_gene: TRBJ2-7
v_gene: TRBV20-1

CDR3nt: TGTGCCAGCTCACCCCAGAAGAACACTGAAGCTTTCTTT
CDR3aa: CASSPQKNTEAFF
d_gene: -
abundance: few
j_gene: TRBJ1-1
v_gene: TRBV18

CDR3nt: TGTGCCACCTTGACAGGGGGTGGCTACGAGCAGTACTTC
CDR3aa: CATLTGGGYEQYF
d_gene: TRBD1
abundance: -
j_gene: TRBJ2-7
v_gene: TRBV25-1

CDR3nt: TGCGCCAGCAGCTTGGTCGTCCTAGAGACTGCCGGGGAGCTGTTTTTT
CDR3aa: CASSLVVLETAGELFF
d_gene: -
abundance: few
j_gene: TRBJ2-2
v_gene: TRBV5-1

CDR3nt: TGCGCCAGCAGCCCGGCGTCTACGGGATATCAGCCCCAGCATTTT
CDR3aa: CASSPASTGYQPQHF
d_gene: -
abundance: -
j_gene: TRBJ1-5
v_gene: TRBV10-2

CDR3nt: TGCGCCAGCAGCCATGAAGACCTAGCAACCGGGGAGCTGTTTTTT
CDR3aa: CASSHEDLATGELFF
d_gene: -
abundance: few
j_gene: TRBJ2-2
v_gene: TRBV4-3